Listed here are 3 T cell receptor beta chains from one sample, sequenced in a study of regulatory T cells in long-lasting Graves disease. As for time point: newly diagnosed GD, antithyroid drugs for less than 3 months. After RNA was extracted from PBMCs, the TCR library was made from it. The authors built TCR beta libraries using iRepertoire HTBI primers and Arm-PCR of CDR3 regions. TCRdb independently ran MiXCR on the multiplex PCR reads; one entry per CDR3 protein. The sample yields some 410,000 distinct CDR3 sequences, around 17% seen once. This sample was also put to use in a study of T cells in Graves' hyperthyroidism and ophthalmopathy.

Material: peripheral blood mononuclear cells (PBMCs), obtained at new diagnosis, from a patient treated with antithyroid drugs. The receptors were sampled from a young woman with Graves disease.

This chain joins TRBV5-5 and TRBJ2-6; 8 nucleotides agree with TRBD1. The germline V gene encodes CDR1 SGHKS and CDR2 YYEKEE (reference sequence). The V and J ends lost 6 bases and 0 bases, in that order; junction bases with no gene match: 14. This CDR3 spans 19 amino acids. CDR3 region: CASTSIVGQDLSGANVLTF. The CDR3 DNA reads as TGTGCCAGCACCTCAATTGTGGGACAGGACCTCTCTGGGGCCAACGTCCTGACTTTC.

The rearrangement links TRBV27 to TRBJ2-7; D is uncertain. Trimming pared 5 bases from V and 7 bases from J, leaving 12 bases between. The germline V gene has CDR1 MNHEY and CDR2 SMNVEV (reference sequence). CDR3 length: 12 residues. Written as DNA, the CDR3 is TGTGCCAGCAGTGGGCCCTCGAGAGAGCAGTACTTC. It yields the protein CASSGPSREQYF.

On this clonotype itself: Compared with germline, one end of the junction differs, possibly owing to a read error. The chain couples TRBV6-1 to TRBJ2-1, with 14 bases identical to TRBD2. This CDR3 spans 14 amino acids. The germline gives CDR1 MNHNS, CDR2 SASEGT. CDR3 loop: CAGGLAGESDEQLF. In DNA, the CDR3 is TGTGCCGGGGGACTAGCGGGAGAGTCAGATGAGCAGCTCTTC.